This T cell receptor beta chain was obtained from a study of blood T cell repertoires in COVID-19. Germline CDR1 is SGHTA and CDR2 is FQGTGA. With 1 base removed from V and 7 bases from J, the gap between germline ends came to 10 bases. The CDR3 sequence is 14 residues long. Authors' data handling: It was from reference gene primer amplification that nucleated cell counts were estimated. The method was immunoSEQ multiplex PCR; TCRdb's version includes in-frame clones alone and lacks a portion of them. Clone size and the V and J calls come from that table; the DNA yielded D and trimming. The sample lists 200,000 to 250,000 clones; approximately 82% were seen once.

This clonotype was sampled from a man between 25 and 39 years old who had recovered from COVID-19. Sequences were obtained from peripheral blood. V is TRBV7-3 and J is TRBJ2-2; the D gene is possibly TRBD2 (5 bases). As DNA, the CDR3 is TGTGCCAGCAGCTTAAAAGCGGCTGTCGGGGAGCTGTTTTTT. It encodes CASSLKAAVGELFF. The entire variable domain, with the rest obtained from reference TRBV7-3 and TRBJ2-2, is as follows: GAGVSQTPSNKVTEKGKYVELRCDPISGHTALYWYRQSLGQGPEFLIYFQGTGAADDSGLPNDRFFAVRPEGSVSTLKIQRTERGDSAVYLCASSLKAAVGELFFGEGSRLTVL.